Given below is one TCR beta chain in context. The data are from a study of beta chain features in type 1 diabetes. CDR1 MNHEY and CDR2 SVGAGI come from the germline V gene. The CDR3 totals 14 residues. Trimming cost V 2 bases and J 5 bases, with 10 bases left between them. The investigators reverse transcribed all of the isolated RNA, so they sequenced expressed TCRB transcripts. TCRdb's table, derived via immunoSEQ multiplex PCR, lists solely in-frame clones and lacks some. The repertoire holds 450,000 or so clones, with 10% to 12% as singletons. Material: naive CD4+ T cells from blood. This sequence joins TRBV6-5 and TRBJ1-5; maybe TRBD1 (5 bases). The sequence was obtained from a woman between 18 and 29 years old in good health. CDR3 loop: CASSYLQGYQPQHF. The CDR3 DNA follows: TGTGCCAGCAGTTACCTCCAGGGATATCAGCCCCAGCATTTT.